The rows below give T cell receptor beta chains drawn from one sample of a study of cytomegalovirus exposure and HLA in healthy donors. The table came from immunoSEQ multiplex PCR; TCRdb's copy has only in-frame clones and leaves some out. This sample carries approximately 190,000 clones, about four fifths of them seen once, and the ten largest clones take more than 1.5%. The sample comprised PBMCs. The receptors shown here come from a man aged 40-49 years in good health and CMV-seropositive. Each CDR3 is given with its conserved first and last residue. The D gene is left open where the match is weak. The listing skips clone size in some rows; elsewhere it reads once, few, many or a size class.

d_call: TRBD2
j_call: TRBJ2-3
v_call: TRBV9
cdr3_length: 16
clone_size: -
cdr3_aa: CASSVAQGTSGDTQYF
cdr3_nt: TGTGCCAGCAGCGTAGCTCAAGGGACTAGCGGCGATACGCAGTATTTT

d_call: -
j_call: TRBJ2-1
v_call: TRBV9
cdr3_length: 15
clone_size: -
cdr3_aa: CASSSRADGYNEQFF
cdr3_nt: TGTGCCAGCAGCTCCAGGGCGGACGGCTACAATGAGCAGTTCTTC

d_call: TRBD1
j_call: TRBJ1-5
v_call: TRBV7-8
cdr3_length: 19
clone_size: -
cdr3_aa: CASSPNPSTGTGSNQPQHF
cdr3_nt: TGTGCCAGCAGCCCCAATCCTAGCACCGGGACAGGGAGCAATCAGCCCCAGCATTTT

d_call: -
j_call: TRBJ2-7
v_call: TRBV5-1
cdr3_length: 13
clone_size: -
cdr3_aa: CASSFATSGEQYF
cdr3_nt: TGCGCCAGCAGCTTTGCGACTTCGGGCGAGCAGTACTTC

d_call: -
j_call: TRBJ2-1
v_call: TRBV27
cdr3_length: 15
clone_size: -
cdr3_aa: CASSFVVGGQNEQFF
cdr3_nt: TGTGCCAGCAGTTTCGTTGTGGGAGGACAAAATGAGCAGTTCTTC

d_call: TRBD2
j_call: TRBJ2-5
v_call: TRBV7-8
cdr3_length: 15
clone_size: -
cdr3_aa: CASSLFDQRESAQYF
cdr3_nt: TGTGCCAGCAGCTTATTTGATCAGCGGGAGTCGGCCCAGTACTTC

d_call: -
j_call: TRBJ2-7
v_call: TRBV18
cdr3_length: 12
clone_size: -
cdr3_aa: CASSLRDYEQYF
cdr3_nt: TGTGCCAGCTCCCTCCGGGATTACGAGCAGTACTTC

d_call: -
j_call: TRBJ2-3
v_call: TRBV14
cdr3_length: 12
clone_size: -
cdr3_aa: CASSQGGGAQYF
cdr3_nt: TGTGCCAGCAGCCAAGGGGGCGGGGCGCAGTATTTT

d_call: TRBD1
j_call: TRBJ2-6
v_call: TRBV10-3
cdr3_length: 16
clone_size: once
cdr3_aa: CAISESDRSGANVLTF
cdr3_nt: TGTGCCATCAGTGAGTCGGACAGGTCTGGGGCCAACGTCCTGACTTTC

d_call: TRBD2
j_call: TRBJ2-1
v_call: TRBV7-2
cdr3_length: 13
clone_size: -
cdr3_aa: CASRRLAGNEQFF
cdr3_nt: TGTGCCAGCAGGAGACTAGCGGGGAATGAGCAGTTCTTC

d_call: TRBD2
j_call: TRBJ2-2
v_call: TRBV6-1
cdr3_length: 15
clone_size: -
cdr3_aa: CASGISGSRHGELFF
cdr3_nt: TGTGCCAGCGGGATTAGCGGGAGTAGGCACGGGGAGCTGTTTTTT

d_call: TRBD2
j_call: TRBJ2-5
v_call: TRBV5-1
cdr3_length: 16
clone_size: -
cdr3_aa: CASSLGLADFGETQYF
cdr3_nt: TGCGCCAGCAGCTTGGGACTAGCGGACTTCGGAGAGACCCAGTACTTC

d_call: -
j_call: TRBJ2-5
v_call: TRBV9
cdr3_length: 15
clone_size: -
cdr3_aa: CASSVTDNPQETQYF
cdr3_nt: TGTGCCAGCAGCGTAACAGATAATCCCCAAGAGACCCAGTACTTC

d_call: -
j_call: TRBJ1-5
v_call: TRBV6-5
cdr3_length: 14
clone_size: -
cdr3_aa: CASSPAGNNQPQHF
cdr3_nt: TGTGCCAGCAGTCCCGCGGGAAATAATCAGCCCCAGCATTTT

d_call: TRBD2
j_call: TRBJ2-5
v_call: TRBV5-6
cdr3_length: 19
clone_size: once
cdr3_aa: CASSLYGTSGFLSQETQYF
cdr3_nt: TGTGCCAGCAGCTTGTACGGGACTAGCGGATTCTTAAGTCAAGAGACCCAGTACTTC

d_call: -
j_call: TRBJ1-1
v_call: TRBV6-5
cdr3_length: 15
clone_size: -
cdr3_aa: CASSPGVAGNTEAFF
cdr3_nt: TGTGCCAGCAGCCCAGGGGTCGCGGGGAACACTGAAGCTTTCTTT

d_call: TRBD1
j_call: TRBJ2-7
v_call: TRBV27
cdr3_length: 16
clone_size: -
cdr3_aa: CASITLPGTGACEQYF
cdr3_nt: TGTGCCAGCATAACCCTCCCCGGGACAGGGGCATGCGAGCAGTACTTC

d_call: TRBD1
j_call: TRBJ1-2
v_call: TRBV5-1
cdr3_length: 17
clone_size: -
cdr3_aa: CASSLAPGGAGNYGYTF
cdr3_nt: TGCGCCAGCAGCTTGGCCCCAGGGGGCGCAGGGAACTATGGCTACACCTTC

d_call: -
j_call: TRBJ1-5
v_call: TRBV6-5
cdr3_length: 14
clone_size: once
cdr3_aa: CASSYEGVNQPQHF
cdr3_nt: TGTGCCAGCAGTTATGAGGGCGTCAATCAGCCCCAGCATTTT

d_call: -
j_call: TRBJ2-5
v_call: TRBV11-2
cdr3_length: 16
clone_size: -
cdr3_aa: CASSLGAWGREETQYF
cdr3_nt: TGTGCCAGCAGCTTAGGGGCATGGGGCAGGGAAGAGACCCAGTACTTC

d_call: TRBD2
j_call: TRBJ2-2
v_call: TRBV5-1
cdr3_length: 17
clone_size: -
cdr3_aa: CASSRSSSGNPTGELFF
cdr3_nt: TGCGCCAGCAGCCGGTCCTCTAGCGGGAACCCTACCGGGGAGCTGTTTTTT

d_call: -
j_call: TRBJ1-1
v_call: TRBV27
cdr3_length: 15
clone_size: -
cdr3_aa: CASSLFMAGNTEAFF
cdr3_nt: TGTGCCAGCAGTTTATTTATGGCAGGAAACACTGAAGCTTTCTTT

d_call: TRBD2
j_call: TRBJ2-7
v_call: TRBV2
cdr3_length: 15
clone_size: -
cdr3_aa: CASSVTRIAGERQYF
cdr3_nt: TGTGCCAGCAGTGTCACCAGGATAGCGGGTGAGAGGCAGTACTTC

d_call: TRBD1
j_call: TRBJ1-1
v_call: TRBV5-6
cdr3_length: 13
clone_size: -
cdr3_aa: CASSWVQGTEAFF
cdr3_nt: TGTGCCAGCAGCTGGGTACAGGGGACCGAAGCTTTCTTT

d_call: -
j_call: TRBJ2-5
v_call: TRBV5-1
cdr3_length: 15
clone_size: -
cdr3_aa: CASGVGTQKAETQYF
cdr3_nt: TGCGCCAGCGGGGTCGGGACTCAAAAGGCGGAGACCCAGTACTTC

d_call: TRBD2
j_call: TRBJ2-2
v_call: TRBV5-1
cdr3_length: 18
clone_size: -
cdr3_aa: CASSSEISGTHLTGELFF
cdr3_nt: TGCGCCAGCAGCTCGGAAATTAGCGGGACCCACCTCACCGGGGAGCTGTTTTTT

d_call: -
j_call: TRBJ1-4
v_call: TRBV7-9
cdr3_length: 15
clone_size: -
cdr3_aa: CASSSRTATNEKLFF
cdr3_nt: TGTGCCAGCAGCTCGAGGACAGCAACTAATGAAAAACTGTTTTTT

d_call: TRBD1
j_call: TRBJ2-3
v_call: TRBV19
cdr3_length: 15
clone_size: few
cdr3_aa: CASSIPGQGHDTQYF
cdr3_nt: TGTGCCAGTAGTATTCCGGGACAGGGCCATGATACGCAGTATTTT

d_call: -
j_call: TRBJ1-4
v_call: TRBV7-9
cdr3_length: 13
clone_size: -
cdr3_aa: CSSSLLSGEKLFF
cdr3_nt: TGTTCCAGCAGCTTATTAAGCGGTGAAAAACTGTTTTTT

d_call: -
j_call: TRBJ1-2
v_call: TRBV7-8
cdr3_length: 14
clone_size: -
cdr3_aa: CASSQTVANYGYTF
cdr3_nt: TGTGCCAGCAGCCAGACTGTAGCTAACTATGGCTACACCTTC

d_call: TRBD1
j_call: TRBJ1-2
v_call: TRBV6-6
cdr3_length: 14
clone_size: -
cdr3_aa: CASSYLTGGDGYTF
cdr3_nt: TGTGCCAGCAGTTACCTCACAGGGGGCGATGGCTACACCTTC

d_call: -
j_call: TRBJ1-4
v_call: TRBV5-1
cdr3_length: 15
clone_size: -
cdr3_aa: CASSLVGGPSEKLFF
cdr3_nt: TGCGCCAGCAGCTTGGTGGGGGGGCCCAGTGAAAAACTGTTTTTT

d_call: TRBD1
j_call: TRBJ2-7
v_call: TRBV11-1
cdr3_length: 14
clone_size: -
cdr3_aa: CASSLGQGAYEQYF
cdr3_nt: TGTGCCAGCAGCTTAGGGCAGGGGGCCTACGAGCAGTACTTC

d_call: TRBD1
j_call: TRBJ1-1
v_call: TRBV28
cdr3_length: 15
clone_size: -
cdr3_aa: CASSDRGSGGSEAFF
cdr3_nt: TGTGCCAGCAGTGACAGGGGAAGTGGAGGTAGTGAAGCTTTCTTT

d_call: TRBD1
j_call: TRBJ1-2
v_call: TRBV4-3
cdr3_length: 15
clone_size: -
cdr3_aa: CASSRMTGGGYGYTF
cdr3_nt: TGCGCCAGCAGCCGAATGACAGGGGGCGGGTATGGCTACACCTTC

d_call: -
j_call: TRBJ1-2
v_call: TRBV7-2
cdr3_length: 13
clone_size: -
cdr3_aa: CASSSGIGYGYTF
cdr3_nt: TGTGCCAGCAGCTCAGGGATCGGGTATGGCTACACCTTC